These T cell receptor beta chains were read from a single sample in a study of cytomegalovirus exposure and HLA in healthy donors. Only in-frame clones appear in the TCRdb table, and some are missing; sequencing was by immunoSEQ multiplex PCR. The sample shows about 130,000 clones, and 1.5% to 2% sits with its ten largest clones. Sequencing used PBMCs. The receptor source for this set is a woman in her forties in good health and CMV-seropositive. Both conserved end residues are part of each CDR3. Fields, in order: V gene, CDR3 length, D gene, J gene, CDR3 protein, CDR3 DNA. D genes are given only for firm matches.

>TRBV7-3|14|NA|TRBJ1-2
CASSSKQGGVRYTF
TGTGCCAGCAGTTCTAAGCAGGGAGGGGTTCGCTACACCTTC
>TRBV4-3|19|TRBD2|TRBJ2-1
CASSRGLAGGHSSYNEQFF
TGCGCCAGCAGCCGAGGACTAGCGGGAGGACATAGCTCCTACAATGAGCAGTTCTTC
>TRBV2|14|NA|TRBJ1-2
CASDNSDRTYGYTF
TGTGCCAGCGATAATTCCGACAGAACTTATGGCTACACCTTC
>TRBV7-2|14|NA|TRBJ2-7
CASSLMGPPYEQYF
TGTGCCAGCAGCTTAATGGGGCCGCCCTACGAGCAGTACTTC
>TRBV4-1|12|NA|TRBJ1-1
CASSHYSGEAFF
TGCGCCAGCAGCCATTACTCCGGTGAAGCTTTCTTT
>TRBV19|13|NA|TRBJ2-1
CASTEVDGNEQFF
TGTGCCAGTACCGAGGTCGACGGAAATGAGCAGTTCTTC
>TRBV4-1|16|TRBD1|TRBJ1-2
CASSQDRWTGEGGYTF
TGCGCCAGCAGCCAAGATCGATGGACAGGGGAAGGCGGCTACACCTTC
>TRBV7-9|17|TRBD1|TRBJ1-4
CASSARDRGLLDEKLFF
TGTGCCAGCAGCGCGAGGGACAGGGGGCTGTTGGATGAAAAACTGTTTTTT
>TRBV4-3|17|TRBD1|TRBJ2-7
CASSQDTTGQVAHEQYF
TGCGCCAGCAGCCAAGATACAACGGGACAGGTCGCACACGAGCAGTACTTC
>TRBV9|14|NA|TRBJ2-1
CASSVRGAYNEQFF
TGTGCCAGCAGCGTCCGCGGGGCATACAATGAGCAGTTCTTC
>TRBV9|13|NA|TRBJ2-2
CASSVVDTGELFF
TGTGCCAGCAGCGTAGTAGACACCGGGGAGCTGTTTTTT
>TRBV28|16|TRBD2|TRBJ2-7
CASSQPRLAGAHEQYF
TGTGCCAGCAGCCAACCGAGACTAGCGGGTGCCCACGAGCAGTACTTC
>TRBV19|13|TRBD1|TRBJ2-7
CASSGRGPYEQYF
TGTGCCAGTAGTGGTAGGGGGCCGTACGAGCAGTACTTC
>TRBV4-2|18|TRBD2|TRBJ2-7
CASSQQGLAGGGLYEQYF
TGTGCCAGCAGCCAACAAGGACTAGCGGGAGGAGGTTTATACGAGCAGTACTTC
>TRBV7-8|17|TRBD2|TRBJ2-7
CASSLSTGLAAFYEQYF
TGTGCCAGCAGCTTAAGTACCGGCCTAGCGGCTTTCTACGAGCAGTACTTC
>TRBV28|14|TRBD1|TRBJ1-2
CASSYQGAIPRYTF
TGTGCCAGCAGTTACCAGGGGGCGATACCGCGCTACACCTTC